The rows below give T cell receptor beta chains drawn from one sample of a study of cytomegalovirus exposure and HLA in healthy donors. Using immunoSEQ multiplex PCR, the repertoire was profiled, and TCRdb retains in-frame clones only, with some absent. The sample includes over 250,000 clones, around two thirds of them seen just once. The specimen sequenced was PBMCs. The source is a female donor in good health and CMV-seronegative. Both conserved end residues are part of each CDR3. Each record gives: clone size, V gene, J gene, D gene, CDR3 protein, CDR3 DNA. The D gene is left open where the match is weak. The listing skips clone size in some rows; elsewhere it reads once, few, many or a size class.

.,TRBV4-1,TRBJ2-1,.,CASSQIDEQFF,TGCGCCAGCAGCCAAATAGATGAGCAGTTCTTC
.,TRBV30,TRBJ1-5,.,CAWKSPRQSNQPQHF,TGTGCCTGGAAATCCCCCAGACAGAGTAATCAGCCCCAGCATTTT
few,TRBV29-1,TRBJ2-1,TRBD2,CSVEGSGAWNEQFF,TGCAGCGTTGAAGGTAGCGGGGCTTGGAATGAGCAGTTCTTC
once,TRBV9,TRBJ2-1,.,CASSFRTGNEQFF,TGTGCCAGCAGCTTCCGAACGGGCAATGAGCAGTTCTTC
.,TRBV6-5,TRBJ2-2,TRBD2,CASSRGRASTGELFF,TGTGCCAGCAGTCGGGGGAGGGCCAGCACCGGGGAGCTGTTTTTT
few,TRBV5-4,TRBJ2-7,.,CASSSSSYEQYF,TGTGCCAGCAGCTCGAGCTCCTACGAGCAGTACTTC
.,TRBV28,TRBJ1-6,.,CASTAGQGGPYNSPLHF,TGTGCCAGCACCGCTGGGCAGGGTGGCCCCTATAATTCACCCCTCCACTTT
.,TRBV20-1,TRBJ2-1,.,CSYGGPDEQFF,TGCAGTTACGGGGGGCCGGATGAGCAGTTCTTC
.,TRBV6-1,TRBJ2-7,TRBD2,CASSEIFAGGVYEQYF,TGTGCCAGCAGTGAAATTTTCGCGGGAGGGGTATACGAGCAGTACTTC
.,TRBV9,TRBJ2-3,.,CASSVATGYTDTQYF,TGTGCCAGCAGCGTAGCTACGGGGTACACAGATACGCAGTATTTT
once,TRBV7-9,TRBJ2-7,.,CASSVDGGASYEQYF,TGTGCCAGCAGCGTAGACGGGGGAGCCTCCTACGAGCAGTACTTC
once,TRBV15,TRBJ2-4,TRBD1,CATSKGQEQLAKNIQYF,TGTGCCACCAGCAAAGGACAGGAGCAATTAGCCAAAAACATTCAGTACTTC
.,TRBV10-2,TRBJ2-7,.,CASSDSTRTYEQYF,TGCGCCAGCAGTGATTCGACAAGGACCTACGAGCAGTACTTC
.,TRBV27,TRBJ2-3,.,CASKLTGGVSTDTQYF,TGTGCCAGCAAACTCACAGGTGGGGTGAGCACAGATACGCAGTATTTT
.,TRBV27,TRBJ2-7,.,CASTQGNEQYF,TGTGCCAGCACCCAGGGTAACGAGCAGTACTTC
few,TRBV13,TRBJ2-7,.,CASSHLFTSYEQYF,TGTGCCAGCAGCCACTTGTTTACCTCCTACGAGCAGTACTTC
.,TRBV11-3,TRBJ1-2,.,CASSFLGVANYGYTF,TGTGCCAGCAGCTTTCTAGGGGTGGCTAACTATGGCTACACCTTC
.,TRBV4-1,TRBJ2-1,.,CASSPRDGSSYNEQFF,TGCGCCAGCAGCCCACGGGATGGGAGCTCCTACAATGAGCAGTTCTTC
.,TRBV4-1,TRBJ2-1,TRBD2,CASSLSKSGTNAGHNEQFF,TGCGCCAGCAGCCTTTCTAAATCCGGGACTAATGCTGGACACAATGAGCAGTTCTTC
.,TRBV11-3,TRBJ2-3,TRBD2,CASSLGTTSGLSIDTQYF,TGTGCCAGCAGCTTAGGGACCACTAGCGGGTTGTCTATAGATACGCAGTATTTT
once,TRBV6-6,TRBJ2-3,.,CASSYTGDTQYF,TGTGCCAGCAGTTATACGGGAGATACGCAGTATTTT
.,TRBV9,TRBJ2-1,.,CASSAVVNEQFF,TGTGCCAGCAGCGCCGTCGTAAATGAGCAGTTCTTC
.,TRBV4-1,TRBJ1-4,TRBD1,CASSLRTGPTNEKLFF,TGCGCCAGCAGCCTGCGGACAGGCCCAACTAATGAAAAACTGTTTTTT
.,TRBV30,TRBJ2-7,TRBD1,CAWRQGTYEQYF,TGTGCCTGGAGACAGGGGACCTACGAGCAGTACTTC
once,TRBV5-1,TRBJ1-1,TRBD1,CASSLGQGRTEAFF,TGCGCCAGCAGCTTGGGACAGGGCAGGACTGAAGCTTTCTTT
.,TRBV27,TRBJ2-1,.,CATKVRQTYNEQFF,TGTGCCACCAAGGTTAGACAGACCTACAATGAGCAGTTCTTC
few,TRBV5-6,TRBJ2-7,TRBD1,CASSSTGFLTYEQYF,TGTGCCAGCAGCTCGACAGGGTTTCTCACCTACGAGCAGTACTTC
.,TRBV4-1,TRBJ1-1,TRBD1,CASSHPGQLNTEAFF,TGCGCCAGCAGCCACCCGGGACAGTTGAACACTGAAGCTTTCTTT